This TCR beta chain was retrieved from a study of human T cells and chemical hapten exposure. Study details: Patients additionally received therapeutic doses of diphenylcyclopropenone on the scalp once a week, and this continued throughout the approximately 26-week study. On the upper back, patch tests were applied with 0.01% DPC and read at 6 days. Findings and caveats of the study: With regard to DPC sensitization, TCRs above 1 in 1000 frequency did not change.

V was pared by 5 bases and J by 0 bases, with 15 bases between. CDR3 length: 16 residues. CDR1 and CDR2 from the germline V gene are SGHVS and FNYEAQ. TCRdb processed the RACE reads anew with MiXCR; each CDR3 protein has one entry. Of under 300,000 distinct CDR3 sequences in the sample, 7% to 10% were seen once. Time point meaning: pre-sensitization, week 0. Treatment of the sample: therapeutic diphenylcyclopropenone sensitization with weekly scalp DPC. Comment on this clonotype: Its specificity is not known.

The V and J genes are TRBV7-6 and TRBJ2-3, with D possibly matching TRBD1 (6 bases). The source material was whole blood, sampled in connection with sensitization to the hapten diphenylcyclopropenone (DPC). The receptor was derived from a middle-aged woman with alopecia areata. Some clones in this sample may be carry-over from other donors' samples. CDR3: CASSPRQALSTDTQYF. The CDR3 nucleotides are TGTGCCAGCAGCCCTAGACAGGCCCTAAGCACAGATACGCAGTATTTT.